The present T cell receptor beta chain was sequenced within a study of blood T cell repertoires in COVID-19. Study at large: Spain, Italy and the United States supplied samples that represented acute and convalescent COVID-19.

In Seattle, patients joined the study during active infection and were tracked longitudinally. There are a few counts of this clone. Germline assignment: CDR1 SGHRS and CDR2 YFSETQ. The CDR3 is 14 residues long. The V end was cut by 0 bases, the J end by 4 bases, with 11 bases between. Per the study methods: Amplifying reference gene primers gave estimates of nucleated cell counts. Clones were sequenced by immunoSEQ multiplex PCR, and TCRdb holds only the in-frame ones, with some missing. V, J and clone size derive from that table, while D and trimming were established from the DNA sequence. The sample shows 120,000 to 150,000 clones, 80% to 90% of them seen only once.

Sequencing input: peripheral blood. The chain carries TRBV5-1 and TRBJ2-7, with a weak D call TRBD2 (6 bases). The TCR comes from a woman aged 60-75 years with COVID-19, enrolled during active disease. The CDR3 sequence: CASSLARGEYEQYF. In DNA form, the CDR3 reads TGCGCCAGCAGCTTGGCCCGCGGGGAGTACGAGCAGTACTTC.